These 28 T cell receptor beta chains were all obtained from the same sample, sequenced in a study of blood T cell repertoires in COVID-19. Sequenced by immunoSEQ multiplex PCR; TCRdb stores in-frame clones only, minus some. The repertoire has hundreds of thousands of clones, roughly nine tenths of them found once; the top ten carry about 2.2%. Sequencing used PBMCs or T cells enriched from blood (not recorded which). The receptors come from a woman between 18 and 29 years old who had recovered from COVID-19.

This chain connects TRBV9 to TRBJ1-5; 10 bases line up with TRBD1. Per germline, CDR1 SGDLS and CDR2 YYNGEE. The CDR3 length is 16 residues. V was clipped by 4 bases and J by 6 bases; unmatched bases: 10. The CDR3 DNA reads as TGTGCCAGCAGCTTCCGGGACAGGGGATGTGGTCAGCCCCAGCATTTT. The encoded protein is CASSFRDRGCGQPQHF.

The genes are TRBV4-1 and TRBJ1-4; maybe TRBD1 (6 bases). The CDR3 has 16 amino acids. Germline values: CDR1 MGHRA, CDR2 YSYEKL. Trimming removed 3 bases from V and 8 bases from J, with 19 bases in between. In DNA, the CDR3 is TGCGCCAGCAGCCAGGTACAGGGCCTCGGTGGAGAAAAACTGTTTTTT. Amino acids: CASSQVQGLGGEKLFF.

The V call is TRBV6-5, the J call TRBJ2-7; TRBD2 aligns across 9 bases. Trimming removed 5 bases from V and 5 bases from J; junction bases left unmatched: 10. The CDR3 loop spans 15 amino acids. The V gene's germline CDR1 is MNHEY and CDR2 SVGAGI. CDR3 coding DNA: TGTGCCAGCAGTACTAGCGGGCAACCCCTGGACGAGCAGTACTTC. Translating it yields CASSTSGQPLDEQYF.

The genes are TRBV5-6 and TRBJ1-1, with 8 bases that match TRBD1. This CDR3 spans 14 amino acids. Germline assignment: CDR1 SGHDT and CDR2 YYEEEE. V dropped 8 bases and J dropped 1; count of bases not matched to a gene: 7. CDR3 in DNA: TGTGCCAGAATCCCCAGGGGGCAGAACACTGAAGCTTTCTTT. Encoded protein: CARIPRGQNTEAFF.

This clone was seen just once. DNA of the CDR3: TGTGCCAGCAGCTTAGCAGCTGGTGCAGCGATGAACACTGAAGCTTTCTTT. Protein sequence: CASSLAAGAAMNTEAFF. The chain carries TRBV7-9 and TRBJ1-1, with D hard to call. This CDR3 spans 17 amino acids. Germline V lookup: CDR1 SEHNR, CDR2 FQNEAQ (reference sequence). The V end was cut by 0 bases, the J end by 0 bases, with 14 bases between.

CDR3 coding DNA: TGTGCCAGCAGCTTGGAGAAGCGGGACAGGTCTCTCACCGGGGAGCTGTTTTTT. Translation gives CASSLEKRDRSLTGELFF. The chain combines TRBV5-6 with TRBJ2-2; possible D gene TRBD1, 8 bases. The CDR3 has 18 residues. Germline V gene sequence: CDR1 SGHDT, CDR2 YYEEEE. V was clipped by 0 bases and J by 4 bases, with 19 bases between them.

The V gene is TRBV6-5, the J gene TRBJ2-2; 7 positions match TRBD2. The CDR3 extends over 15 amino acids. With 2 bases clipped from V and 4 bases from J, the junction kept 4 bases outside the gene matches. Per germline, CDR1 MNHEY and CDR2 SVGAGI. The DNA for the CDR3 is TGTGCCAGCAGTTACCGTGGGGAGGGCACCGGGGAGCTGTTTTTT. This encodes CASSYRGEGTGELFF.

This clone is a singleton in its sample. The V gene is TRBV7-2, the J gene TRBJ2-2; the match to TRBD2 covers 10 bases. This CDR3 comprises 18 residues. Per germline, CDR1 SGHTA and CDR2 FQGNSA. V shed 5 bases and J 0 bases; nucleotides not matched to a gene: 9. This chain's CDR3 is CASSRLTSGAANTGELFF. CDR3 bases: TGTGCCAGCAGCCGGCTAACTAGCGGGGCTGCGAACACCGGGGAGCTGTTTTTT.

This chain links TRBV19 with TRBJ2-3; possible D gene TRBD1, 5 bases. Germline values: CDR1 LNHDA, CDR2 SQIVND (reference sequence). The CDR3 runs to 13 residues. V was clipped by 8 bases and J by 3 bases, with 12 bases between them. The CDR3 loop reads CASGAGWTDTQYF. CDR3 coding DNA: TGTGCCAGTGGGGCAGGGTGGACAGATACGCAGTATTTT.

The chain uses TRBV10-3 and TRBJ1-1; perhaps TRBD1 as D (6 bases). CDR1 is ENHRY, CDR2 SYGVKD, per germline. Trimming shortened V by 10 bases and J by 5 bases, and 14 bases separated the two germline ends. This CDR3 comprises 12 residues. This CDR3 is CATQGSRTEAFF. CDR3 nucleotide sequence: TGTGCCACCCAGGGGTCAAGGACTGAAGCTTTCTTT.

This sequence joins TRBV5-4 and TRBJ2-1, with D uncertain. Germline assignment: CDR1 SGHNT and CDR2 YYREEE (reference sequence). V was cut by 7 bases and J by 2 bases, with 7 bases left in between. This CDR3 has 12 residues. CDR3 DNA: TGTGCCAGCCGTGGCCCCTACAATGAGCAGTTCTTC. Its translation: CASRGPYNEQFF.

The gene calls are TRBV6-1 and TRBJ2-7, with TRBD2 as a possible D gene (6 bases). The CDR3 spans 15 residues. Germline CDR1 and CDR2: MNHNS and SASEGT. V was clipped by 2 bases and J by 7 bases, with 18 bases between them. The CDR3 nucleotides are TGTGCCAGCAGTGAAACATGGTGGCGGGGCGATGAGCAGTACTTC. It codes for CASSETWWRGDEQYF.

The genes are TRBV20-1 and TRBJ1-2; TRBD1 might be the D (5 bases). Germline CDR1 is DFQATT and CDR2 is SNEGSKA (reference sequence). Trimming took 3 bases from V and 8 from J, leaving 10 bases between them. CDR3 length: 11 amino acids. CDR3 nucleotide sequence: TGCAGTGCTAGTCCCGGACACGGCTACACCTTC. Residues: CSASPGHGYTF.

This chain joins TRBV11-3 and TRBJ2-1, with 9 bases matching TRBD2. The CDR3 loop spans 15 amino acids. V was clipped by 5 bases and J by 6 bases; unmatched bases: 8. Germline V gives CDR1 SGHNT, CDR2 YENEEA. CDR3 sequence (DNA): TGTGCCAGCAGCAAGAGTAGCGGGGGACCCAATGAGCAGTTCTTC. This translates into CASSKSSGGPNEQFF.

The V gene is TRBV13, the J gene TRBJ2-7; 9 nucleotides match TRBD1. Germline V CDR1 and CDR2: PRHDT, FYEKMQ (reference sequence). This CDR3 has 17 residues. The trim removed 7 bases at V and 0 bases at J, leaving 13 bases unmatched. The CDR3 DNA reads as TGTGCCAGCATCCGGGACAGGGTCCCTCTGAGCTCCTACGAGCAGTACTTC. This gives the protein CASIRDRVPLSSYEQYF.

The V gene is TRBV27, the J gene TRBJ2-6; maybe TRBD1 (6 bases). The CDR3 length is 19 residues. The V end lost 2 bases, the J end lost 2 bases, and 19 bases lay between the germline ends. Germline V gene data show CDR1 as MNHEY and CDR2 as SMNVEV (reference sequence). CDR3 residues: CASSLMGQRSLAGANVLTF. The CDR3 coding sequence is TGTGCCAGCAGTTTAATGGGACAACGGTCCCTCGCTGGGGCCAACGTCCTGACTTTC.

The rearrangement links TRBV2 to TRBJ1-1; D perhaps matches TRBD1 (6 bases). Trimming shortened V by 7 bases and J by 1 base, and 13 bases separated the two germline ends. This CDR3 spans 14 amino acids. Germline assignment: CDR1 SNHLY and CDR2 FYNNEI. Here the CDR3 DNA reads TGTGCCAGCACCCCGGACAGCCAGAACACTGAAGCTTTCTTT. It is translated as CASTPDSQNTEAFF.

This chain uses TRBV19 with TRBJ2-3, with 8 positions matching TRBD2. This CDR3 comprises 14 residues. Trimming removed 6 bases from V and 2 bases from J; junction bases left unmatched: 4. CDR1 LNHDA and CDR2 SQIVND come from the germline V gene (reference sequence). Here the CDR3 reads CASSVLAATDTQYF. DNA for the CDR3: TGTGCCAGTAGCGTACTAGCGGCCACAGATACGCAGTATTTT.

The rearrangement joins TRBV19 to TRBJ1-6; 8 positions match TRBD1. The length of the CDR3 is 14 residues. Germline values: CDR1 LNHDA, CDR2 SQIVND (reference sequence). V lost 9 bases, J lost 5 bases, and 6 bases stayed unmatched. The CDR3 loop reads CASRGTGHNSPLHF. CDR3 nucleotides: TGTGCCAGCCGGGGGACAGGCCATAATTCACCCCTCCACTTT.

This rearrangement joins TRBV18 to TRBJ1-1, with 7 nucleotides matching TRBD1. V shed 3 bases and J 6 bases; nucleotides not matched to a gene: 4. Germline V CDR1 and CDR2: KGHSH, LQKENI. The CDR3 covers 13 residues. CDR3 protein: CASSPGDSPEAFF. For the CDR3, the DNA is TGTGCCAGCTCACCCGGGGACAGCCCTGAAGCTTTCTTT.

The CDR3 reads CASSFSGATNYGYTF. The CDR3 DNA is TGCGCCAGCAGCTTTAGCGGCGCCACTAACTATGGCTACACCTTC. The chain is built from TRBV5-1 and TRBJ1-2; D remains unclear. From germline, CDR1 is SGHRS and CDR2 YFSETQ. This CDR3 is built from 15 residues. V lost 2 bases and J 0 bases, leaving 11 bases between the germline ends.

This clone appeared a single time. This chain connects TRBV28 to TRBJ2-7; 7 bases align to TRBD1. The germline V gene has CDR1 MDHEN and CDR2 SYDVKM. CDR3 length: 13 amino acids. Trimming took 7 bases from V and 3 from J; bases not matched to a gene: 6. The CDR3 here is CASTRTGYYEQYF. The CDR3 bases are TGTGCCAGCACTAGGACAGGTTACTACGAGCAGTACTTC. Full variable domain (rest looked up from reference TRBV28 and TRBJ2-7): DVKVTQSSRYLVKRTGEKVFLECVQDMDHENMFWYRQDPGLGLRLIYFSYDVKMKEKGDIPEGYSVSREKKERFSLILESASTNQTSMYLCASTRTGYYEQYFGPGTRLTVT.

The chain joins TRBV12-3 or TRBV12-4 to TRBJ2-5; 8 nucleotides line up with TRBD1. Germline trimming cut 6 bases from V and 2 bases from J; bases unmatched to any gene: 2. There are 13 residues in the CDR3. CDR3 nucleotide sequence: TGTGCCAGCAGGGACAGGGAACAAGAGACCCAGTACTTC. Encoded protein: CASRDREQETQYF.

This chain connects TRBV5-1 to TRBJ2-1; 8 nucleotides agree with TRBD2. The CDR3 is made up of 16 amino acids. Trimming cost V 4 bases and J 4 bases; bases outside gene matches: 10. Germline assignment: CDR1 SGHRS and CDR2 YFSETQ. The CDR3: CASSGAGDSLYNEQFF. In nucleotides, the CDR3 is TGCGCCAGCAGCGGAGCGGGAGACAGCCTTTACAATGAGCAGTTCTTC.

The chain combines TRBV6-5 with TRBJ2-5, with 8 bases identical to TRBD1. Germline loops: CDR1 MNHEY, CDR2 SVGAGI. The CDR3 is 14 residues long. Trimming cost V 5 bases and J 6 bases; bases outside gene matches: 8. The CDR3 region is CASSTRTGRQTQYF. The CDR3 DNA is TGTGCCAGCAGTACAAGGACAGGGCGTCAGACCCAGTACTTC.

This clone was detected only once. The V and J genes are TRBV15 and TRBJ1-2, with a weak D call TRBD1 (5 bases). This CDR3 is 15 amino acids long. Trimming cost V 4 bases and J 13 bases, with 25 bases left between them. Germline lookup yields CDR1 LNHNV and CDR2 YYDKDF (reference sequence). CDR3 sequence reads: CATSTTTLRGILGTF. For the CDR3, the DNA is TGTGCCACCAGCACAACAACTTTACGGGGGATTCTAGGCACCTTC.

The genes are TRBV5-8 and TRBJ1-2; 7 bases are a match to TRBD1. CDR3 length: 13 residues. CDR1 is SGHTS and CDR2 is YDEGEE in the germline V gene. The V segment lost 4 bases and the J segment 3 bases; nucleotides outside the gene matches: 3. This chain's CDR3 is CASSVGQYYGYTF. The CDR3 region has the DNA TGTGCCAGCAGCGTGGGACAGTACTATGGCTACACCTTC.

This chain joins TRBV9 and TRBJ1-3; D remains ambiguous. Per the germline V gene, CDR1 is SGDLS and CDR2 is YYNGEE. The CDR3 extends over 15 amino acids. V was cut by 3 bases and J by 2 bases, with 12 bases left in between. This chain's CDR3 is CASSETASAGNTIYF. CDR3 coding DNA: TGTGCCAGCAGCGAAACAGCCTCCGCTGGAAACACCATATATTTT. The variable domain in full, with the rest retrieved from reference TRBV9 and TRBJ1-3, is DSGVTQTPKHLITATGQRVTLRCSPRSGDLSVYWYQQSLDQGLQFLIQYYNGEERAKGNILERFSAQQFPDLHSELNLSSLELGDSALYFCASSETASAGNTIYFGEGSWLTVV.